The 5 T cell receptor beta chains below all came from one sample that was sequenced in a study of neurological immune-mediated disorders. TCRdb passed the 5' RACE reads through MiXCR, listing each CDR3 protein once. The table includes roughly 100,000 distinct CDR3 sequences, 3.5% to 4% detected once. The sample comprised PBMCs. Every receptor here comes from a woman aged 18-29 years with multiple sclerosis.

As concerns this clonotype: One junction end disagrees with the germline gene, perhaps due to a read error. The chain employs TRBV18 and TRBJ1-1, with TRBD1 as a possible D gene (5 bases). CDR3 length equals 13 residues. CDR1 and CDR2 (germline): KGHSH, LQKENI. The chain's CDR3 is CASSRQGNTEALF. DNA for the CDR3: TGTGCCAGCTCGAGGCAGGGTAACACTGAAGCTCTCTTT.

The table lists this clonotype with many counts. The gene calls are TRBV25-1 and TRBJ2-2; TRBD2 agrees at 12 bases. The CDR3 contains 17 residues. Germline assignment: CDR1 MGHDK and CDR2 SYGVNS. J gave up 1 base and V 6 bases, and 6 bases lay outside the gene matches. For the CDR3, the DNA is TGTGCCAGCAGAGGTCCTAGCGGGGGGGTGAACACCGGGGAGCTGTTTTTT. Translating gives CASRGPSGGVNTGELFF.

This clonotype was picked up many times. This rearrangement joins TRBV20-1 to TRBJ2-1, with D uncertain. V was shortened by 0 bases and J by 0 bases, with 12 bases between the two germline ends. The CDR3 sequence is 16 residues long. In germline, CDR1 is DFQATT, CDR2 SNEGSKA (reference sequence). As DNA, the CDR3 is TGCAGTGCTAGAGATTGGATCGCGCACTCCTACAATGAGCAGTTCTTC. This encodes CSARDWIAHSYNEQFF.

Details on this clonotype: This sequence may be a read error, since a much larger clone differs from it by one base. The chain joins TRBV20-1 to TRBJ2-7; 9 positions agree with TRBD1. The V gene's germline CDR1 is DFQATT and CDR2 SNEGSKA (reference sequence). The V gene end was trimmed by 3 bases and the J gene end by 3 bases; junction bases not matched to a gene: 9. The CDR3 is 15 residues long. The DNA for the CDR3 is TGCAGTGCTAGGGAAGGGGACAGGGCAAACTACGAGCAGTACTTC. Its protein is CSAREGDRANYEQYF.

J is TRBJ2-1 and V is TRBV4-1; D might be TRBD2 (7 bases). This CDR3 has 16 amino acids. Germline-derived CDR1 and CDR2 are MGHRA and YSYEKL. Trimming took off 4 bases at V and 0 bases at J, with 13 bases between the two ends. The CDR3 DNA is TGCGCCAGCAGCCCGAGTGCGGGGGCCTCCTACAATGAGCAGTTCTTC. Amino acid sequence: CASSPSAGASYNEQFF.